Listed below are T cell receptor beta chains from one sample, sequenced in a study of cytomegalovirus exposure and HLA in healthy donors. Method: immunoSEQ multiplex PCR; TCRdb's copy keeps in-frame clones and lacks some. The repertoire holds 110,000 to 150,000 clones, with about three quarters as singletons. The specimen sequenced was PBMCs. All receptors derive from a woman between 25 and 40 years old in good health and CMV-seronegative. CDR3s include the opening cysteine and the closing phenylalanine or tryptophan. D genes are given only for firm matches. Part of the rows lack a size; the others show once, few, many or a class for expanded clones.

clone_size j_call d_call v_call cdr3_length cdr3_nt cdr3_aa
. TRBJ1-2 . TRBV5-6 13 TGTGCCAGCAGCCTTGGCCCTCCCAATGGCTACACCTTC CASSLGPPNGYTF
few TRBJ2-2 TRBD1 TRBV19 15 TGTGCCAGTAGTACCCAGGGGGCGAACACCGGGGAGCTGTTTTTT CASSTQGANTGELFF
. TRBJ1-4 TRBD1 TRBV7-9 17 TGTGCCAGCAGCTTAGGGGACAGGGGACCCGGGGGAGAAAAACTGTTTTTT CASSLGDRGPGGEKLFF
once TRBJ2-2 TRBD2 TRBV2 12 TGTGCCAGCGGGGGGGACACCGGGGAGCTGTTTTTT CASGGDTGELFF
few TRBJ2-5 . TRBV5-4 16 TGTGCCAGCAGCTTGGGGGGAGCCTTAACCGCGGAGACCCAGTACTTC CASSLGGALTAETQYF
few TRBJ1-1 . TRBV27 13 TGTGCCAGCAGTTTGCAGGAAGGCACTGAAGCTTTCTTT CASSLQEGTEAFF
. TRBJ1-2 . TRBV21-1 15 TGTGCCAGCAAACGTTTTTTAGTGGCTAACTATGGCTACACCTTC CASKRFLVANYGYTF
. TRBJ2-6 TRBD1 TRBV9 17 TGTGCCAGCAGCAACCGGGACAGGGAGTCCGGGGCCAACGTCCTGACTTTC CASSNRDRESGANVLTF
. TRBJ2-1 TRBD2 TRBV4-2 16 TGTGCCAGCAGCCAAGCGGAGGCGGCTAGCGGGCTTGAGCAGTTCTTC CASSQAEAASGLEQFF
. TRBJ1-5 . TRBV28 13 TGTGCCACCCGACGGGATAGCAATCAGCCCCAGCATTTT CATRRDSNQPQHF
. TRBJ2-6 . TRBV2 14 TGTGCCAGCAGTGCCGGGTCTGGGGCCAACGTCCTGACTTTC CASSAGSGANVLTF
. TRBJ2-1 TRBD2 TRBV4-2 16 TGTGCCAGCAGCCAAGGACTAGCGGGAGCCATCCATGAGCAGTTCTTC CASSQGLAGAIHEQFF
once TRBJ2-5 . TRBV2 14 TGTGCCAGCAGTCTGGGGGGGCCGAGGGAGACCCAGTACTTC CASSLGGPRETQYF
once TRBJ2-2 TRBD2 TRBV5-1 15 TGCGCCAGCAGCCCGAGCGGGAGTGAGGGCGGGGAGCTGTTTTTT CASSPSGSEGGELFF
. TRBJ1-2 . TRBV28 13 TGTGCCAGCACCCTCCGGCAGGACTATGGCTACACCTTC CASTLRQDYGYTF
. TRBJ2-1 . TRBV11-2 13 TGTGCCAGCAGCCCCACCGCGGCAAATGAGCAGTTCTTC CASSPTAANEQFF
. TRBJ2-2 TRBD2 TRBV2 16 TGTGCCAGCAGTGTTCCAGCGGGGGGAGACACCGGGGAGCTGTTTTTT CASSVPAGGDTGELFF
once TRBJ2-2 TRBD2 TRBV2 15 TGTGCCAGCAGTGTTCGGGGGAGGGCGGACGGGGAGCTGTTTTTT CASSVRGRADGELFF
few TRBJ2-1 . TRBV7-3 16 TGTGCCAGCAGCAAAGCCGGCCTAGCGCCTTACAATGAGCAGTTCTTC CASSKAGLAPYNEQFF
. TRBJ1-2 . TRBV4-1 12 TGCGCCAGCAGCTTAGATCAAGATGGCTACACCTTC CASSLDQDGYTF
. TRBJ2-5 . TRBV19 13 TGTGCCAGTAGTACTGTAGCTAGGGAGACCCAGTACTTC CASSTVARETQYF
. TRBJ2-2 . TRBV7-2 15 TGTGCCAGCAGCTTAGGGACTACCCTAAGAGGGGAGCTGTTTTTT CASSLGTTLRGELFF
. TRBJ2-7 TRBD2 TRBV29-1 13 TGCAGCGTTGGGGGGCGGGAGGCCTACGAGCAGTACTTC CSVGGREAYEQYF
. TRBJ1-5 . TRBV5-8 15 TGTGCCAGCAGCTTTGCGGGGGAGGTCGTTCAGCCCCAGCATTTT CASSFAGEVVQPQHF
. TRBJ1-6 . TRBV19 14 TGTGCCAGTAGTATGAGGAGCTATAATTCACCCCTCCACTTT CASSMRSYNSPLHF
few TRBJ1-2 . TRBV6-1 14 TGTGCCAGCAGTGAAGGGGCAGGGGCGAATGGCTACACCTTC CASSEGAGANGYTF
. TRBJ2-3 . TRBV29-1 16 TGCAGCGCCGGTTCCCTTCTGGGACACCCAACAGATACGCAGTATTTT CSAGSLLGHPTDTQYF
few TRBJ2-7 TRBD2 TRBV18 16 TGTGCCAGCTCACCTCTAGCGGGAGGGGGCTCCTACGAGCAGTACTTC CASSPLAGGGSYEQYF
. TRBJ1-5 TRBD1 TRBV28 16 TGTGCCAGCAGTTTGAGGGGGCAGGCGAGCAATCAGCCCCAGCATTTT CASSLRGQASNQPQHF
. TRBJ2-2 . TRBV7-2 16 TGTGCCAGCAGCCCCAATGGACAGATGAACACCGGGGAGCTGTTTTTT CASSPNGQMNTGELFF
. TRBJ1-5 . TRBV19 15 TGTGCCAGTAGTGTAGGGAGTATGGATTGGCAGCCCCAGCATTTT CASSVGSMDWQPQHF
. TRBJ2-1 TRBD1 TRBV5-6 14 TGTGCCAGCAGCTTGAGGACAGGGATCCCCAAGCAGTTCTTC CASSLRTGIPKQFF
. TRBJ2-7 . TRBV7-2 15 TGTGCCAGCAGCCTACAGACAGGCCTAACCTACGAGCAGTACTTC CASSLQTGLTYEQYF
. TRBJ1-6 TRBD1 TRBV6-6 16 TGTGCCAGCAGTGCGGGACAGGGGTTTTATAATTCACCCCTCCACTTT CASSAGQGFYNSPLHF
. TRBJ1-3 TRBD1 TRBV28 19 TGTGCCAGCAGACCACCCCTAGGTGACAGGGGGCCATCTGGAAACACCATATATTTT CASRPPLGDRGPSGNTIYF
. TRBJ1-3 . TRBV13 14 TGTGCCAGCAGCCCGGGGATCTCTGGAAACACCATATATTTT CASSPGISGNTIYF
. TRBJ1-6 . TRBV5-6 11 TGTGCCAGCAGCCGAGGCGACAGGCCCCACTTT CASSRGDRPHF
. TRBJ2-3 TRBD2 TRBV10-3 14 TGTGCCATCAGTGGGCGGGAGGGGCCAGATACGCAGTATTTT CAISGREGPDTQYF
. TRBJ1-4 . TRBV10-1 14 TGCGCCATCCGTTTACGGGGGTCTAATGAAAAACTGTTTTTT CAIRLRGSNEKLFF
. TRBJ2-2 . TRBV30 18 TGTGCCTGGAGTGTGGTAGCAGGGAAACGGTGGAGCACCGGGGAGCTGTTTTTT CAWSVVAGKRWSTGELFF
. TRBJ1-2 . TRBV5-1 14 TGCGCCAGCAGCCCGGACGGGACTAACTATGGCTACACCTTC CASSPDGTNYGYTF
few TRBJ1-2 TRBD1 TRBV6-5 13 TGTGCCAGCAGCCTCGGGACAGGGCCTGGCTACACCTTC CASSLGTGPGYTF
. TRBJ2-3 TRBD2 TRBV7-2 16 TGTGCCAGCAGCTCCGAGTGGGGGGGTAGCACAGATACGCAGTATTTT CASSSEWGGSTDTQYF
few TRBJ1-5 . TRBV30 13 TGTGCCTGGAGTGTATCGGGGGTTCAGCCCCAGCATTTT CAWSVSGVQPQHF
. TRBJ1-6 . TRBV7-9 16 TGTGCCAGCAGCCCCGGCGGGAGCTCCTATAATTCACCCCTCCACTTT CASSPGGSSYNSPLHF